These T cell receptor beta chains were read from a single sample in a study of OX40 agonist ivuxolimab in advanced cancers. Clones were sequenced by immunoSEQ multiplex PCR, and TCRdb holds only the in-frame ones, with some missing. The sample yields about 79,000 clones, around 90% seen once. The sequenced sample was CD4+ or CD8+ T cells sorted from blood, obtained in a trial of the OX40 agonist ivuxolimab. The source of these receptors is an adult with an advanced solid tumor such as melanoma, head and neck, liver or kidney cancer. The CDR3 runs from the conserved cysteine through the conserved F or W. A D gene is named only where the DNA matches it firmly. Size tells how often a clone was seen (once, few, many) or the class of an expanded clone, and some rows leave it out.

D | size | V | CDR3
- | - | TRBV7-8 | CASSLGQDYGYTF
TRBD2 | - | TRBV9 | CASSVGVSGGYEQYF
TRBD1 | - | TRBV19 | CASTKQGALYYGYTF
TRBD1 | - | TRBV23-1 | CASPPRDRVYEQYF
- | - | TRBV4-1 | CASSQDPQVLGNTGELFF
- | - | TRBV7-6 | CASSLAGGSTDTQYF
TRBD1 | - | TRBV12-5 | CASGPTGFNEQFF
TRBD2 | - | TRBV7-6 | CASSSSGGPDVYNEQFF
- | - | TRBV6-5 | CASSLGGPYNEQFF
- | once | TRBV2 | CATLGGYTF